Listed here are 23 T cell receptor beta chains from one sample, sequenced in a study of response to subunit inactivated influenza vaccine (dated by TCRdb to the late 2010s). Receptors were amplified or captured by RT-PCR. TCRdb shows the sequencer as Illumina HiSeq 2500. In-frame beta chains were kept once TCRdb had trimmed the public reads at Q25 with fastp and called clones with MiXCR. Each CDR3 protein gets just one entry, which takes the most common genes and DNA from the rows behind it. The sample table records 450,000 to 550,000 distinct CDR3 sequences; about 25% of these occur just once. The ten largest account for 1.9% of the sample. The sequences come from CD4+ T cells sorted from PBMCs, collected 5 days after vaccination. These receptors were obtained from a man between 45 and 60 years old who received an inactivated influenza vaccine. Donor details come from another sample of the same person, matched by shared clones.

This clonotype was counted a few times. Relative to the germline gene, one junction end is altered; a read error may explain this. The CDR3 DNA is TGTGCCAGCAGTTTTCAGACAAGGAATGGAAAACTGTTTTTT. Encoded protein: CASSFQTRNGKLFF. V gene TRBV27 combines with J gene TRBJ1-4; D is ambiguous. The length of the CDR3 is 14 residues. Germline lookup yields CDR1 MNHEY and CDR2 SMNVEV (reference sequence).

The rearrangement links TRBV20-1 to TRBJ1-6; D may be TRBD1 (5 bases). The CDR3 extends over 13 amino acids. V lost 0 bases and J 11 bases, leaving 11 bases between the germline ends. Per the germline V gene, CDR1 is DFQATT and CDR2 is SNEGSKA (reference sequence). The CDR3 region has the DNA TGCAGTGCTAGAGAGGCTGGGGGAGCACCCCTCCACTTT. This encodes CSAREAGGAPLHF.

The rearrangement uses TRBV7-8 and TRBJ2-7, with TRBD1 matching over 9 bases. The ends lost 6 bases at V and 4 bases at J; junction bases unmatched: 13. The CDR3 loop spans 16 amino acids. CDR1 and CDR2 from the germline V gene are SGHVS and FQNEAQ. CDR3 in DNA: TGTGCCAGCAGTTCAACAGGGGGCTTCAGAATGTACGAGCAGTACTTC. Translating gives CASSSTGGFRMYEQYF.

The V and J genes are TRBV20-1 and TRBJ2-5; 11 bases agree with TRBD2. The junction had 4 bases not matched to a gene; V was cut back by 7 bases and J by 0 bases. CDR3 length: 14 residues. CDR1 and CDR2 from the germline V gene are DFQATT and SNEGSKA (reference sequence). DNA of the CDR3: TGCAGTGTCACGGGACTAGCGGACCAAGAGACCCAGTACTTC. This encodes CSVTGLADQETQYF.

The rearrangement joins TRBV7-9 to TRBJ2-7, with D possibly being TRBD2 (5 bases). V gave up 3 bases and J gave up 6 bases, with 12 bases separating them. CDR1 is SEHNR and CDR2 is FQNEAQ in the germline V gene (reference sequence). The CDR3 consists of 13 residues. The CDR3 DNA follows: TGTGCCAGCAGCTTTTATACTGAGGGCGAGCAGTACTTC. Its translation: CASSFYTEGEQYF.

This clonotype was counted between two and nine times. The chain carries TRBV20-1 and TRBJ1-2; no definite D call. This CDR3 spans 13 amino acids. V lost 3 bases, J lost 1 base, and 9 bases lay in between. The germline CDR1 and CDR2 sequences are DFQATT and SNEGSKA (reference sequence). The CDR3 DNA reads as TGCAGTGCTAGTCAGCAGAGTAACTATGGCTACACCTTC. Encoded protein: CSASQQSNYGYTF.

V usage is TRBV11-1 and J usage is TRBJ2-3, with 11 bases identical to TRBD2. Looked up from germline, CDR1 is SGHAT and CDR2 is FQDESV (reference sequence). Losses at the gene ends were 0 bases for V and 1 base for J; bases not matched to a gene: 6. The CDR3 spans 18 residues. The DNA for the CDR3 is TGTGCCAGCAGCTTAGCATCGGGACTAGCGGACGGCACAGATACGCAGTATTTT. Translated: CASSLASGLADGTDTQYF.

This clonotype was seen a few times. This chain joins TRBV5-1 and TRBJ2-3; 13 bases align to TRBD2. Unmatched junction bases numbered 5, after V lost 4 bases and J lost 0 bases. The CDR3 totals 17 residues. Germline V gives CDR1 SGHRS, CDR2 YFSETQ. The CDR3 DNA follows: TGCGCCAGCAGCCTTCGGACTAGCGGGGGAAGCACAGATACGCAGTATTTT. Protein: CASSLRTSGGSTDTQYF.

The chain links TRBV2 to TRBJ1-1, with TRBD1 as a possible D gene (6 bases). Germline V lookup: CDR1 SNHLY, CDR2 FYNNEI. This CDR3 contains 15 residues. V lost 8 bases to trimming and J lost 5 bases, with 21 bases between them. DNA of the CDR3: TGTGCCAGCCGCATATGGGGGCAAGGGCGGACTGAAGCTTTCTTT. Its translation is CASRIWGQGRTEAFF. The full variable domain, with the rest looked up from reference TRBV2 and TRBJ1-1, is EPEVTQTPSHQVTQMGQEVILRCVPISNHLYFYWYRQILGQKVEFLVSFYNNEISEKSEIFDDQFSVERPDGSNFTLKIRSTKLEDSAMYFCASRIWGQGRTEAFFGQGTRLTVV.

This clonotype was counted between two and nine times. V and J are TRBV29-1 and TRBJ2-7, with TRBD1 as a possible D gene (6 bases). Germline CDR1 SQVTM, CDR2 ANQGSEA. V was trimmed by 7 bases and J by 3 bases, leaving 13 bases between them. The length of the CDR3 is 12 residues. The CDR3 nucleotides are TGCAGCGCAAAGGACAGCAACTACGAGCAGTACTTC. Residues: CSAKDSNYEQYF.

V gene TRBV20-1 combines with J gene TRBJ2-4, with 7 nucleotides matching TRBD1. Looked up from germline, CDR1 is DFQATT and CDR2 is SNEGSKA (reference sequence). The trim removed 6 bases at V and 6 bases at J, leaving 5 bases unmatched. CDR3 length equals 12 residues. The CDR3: CSARQGPNIQYF. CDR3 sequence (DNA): TGCAGTGCAAGACAGGGCCCAAACATTCAGTACTTC.

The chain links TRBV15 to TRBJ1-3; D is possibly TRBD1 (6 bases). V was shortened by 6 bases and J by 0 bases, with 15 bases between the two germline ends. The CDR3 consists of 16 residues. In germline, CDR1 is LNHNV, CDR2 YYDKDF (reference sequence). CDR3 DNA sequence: TGTGCCACCAGGAAACCCGGGGGCGCCTCTGGAAACACCATATATTTT. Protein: CATRKPGGASGNTIYF.

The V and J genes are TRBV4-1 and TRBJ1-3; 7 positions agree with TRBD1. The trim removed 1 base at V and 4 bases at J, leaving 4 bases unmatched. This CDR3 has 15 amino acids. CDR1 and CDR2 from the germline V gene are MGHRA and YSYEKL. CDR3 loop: CASSQGGQRGNTIYF. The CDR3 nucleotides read TGCGCCAGCAGCCAAGGGGGACAGCGGGGAAACACCATATATTTT.

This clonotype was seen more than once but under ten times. The CDR3 here is CSVDRTSGNPDTQYF. As DNA, the CDR3 is TGCAGCGTTGACCGGACTAGCGGGAACCCAGATACGCAGTATTTT. J is TRBJ2-3 and V is TRBV29-1; 12 bases map to TRBD2. Germline V CDR1 and CDR2: SQVTM, ANQGSEA. CDR3 length equals 15 residues. V was clipped by 3 bases and J by 4 bases; unmatched bases: 5.

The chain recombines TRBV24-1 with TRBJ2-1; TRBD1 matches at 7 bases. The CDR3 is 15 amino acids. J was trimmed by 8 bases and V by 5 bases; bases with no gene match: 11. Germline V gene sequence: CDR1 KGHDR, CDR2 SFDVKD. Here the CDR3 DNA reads TGTGCCACCAGTGCCACCGGGACAGCAAGGGATGAGCAGTTCTTC. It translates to CATSATGTARDEQFF.

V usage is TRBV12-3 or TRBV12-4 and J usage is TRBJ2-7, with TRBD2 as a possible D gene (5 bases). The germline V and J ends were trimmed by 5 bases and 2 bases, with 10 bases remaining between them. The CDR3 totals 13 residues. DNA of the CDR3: TGTGCCAGCAGTCGCGGACTGGCCTACGAGCAGTACTTC. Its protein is CASSRGLAYEQYF.

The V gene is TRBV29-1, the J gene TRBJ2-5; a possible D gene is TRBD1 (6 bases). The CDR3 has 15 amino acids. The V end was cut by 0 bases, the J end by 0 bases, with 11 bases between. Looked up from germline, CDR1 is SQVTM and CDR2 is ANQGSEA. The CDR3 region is CSVEEQGWYQETQYF. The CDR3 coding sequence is TGCAGCGTTGAAGAGCAGGGGTGGTACCAAGAGACCCAGTACTTC.

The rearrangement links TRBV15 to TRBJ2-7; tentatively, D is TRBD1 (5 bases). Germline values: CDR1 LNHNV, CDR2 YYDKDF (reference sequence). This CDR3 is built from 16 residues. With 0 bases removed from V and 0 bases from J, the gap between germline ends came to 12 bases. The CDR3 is CATSRDRTRRSYEQYF. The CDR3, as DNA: TGTGCCACCAGCAGAGATAGGACACGACGCTCCTACGAGCAGTACTTC. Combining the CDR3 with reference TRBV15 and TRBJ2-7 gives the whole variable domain DAMVIQNPRYQVTQFGKPVTLSCSQTLNHNVMYWYQQKSSQAPKLLFHYYDKDFNNEADTPDNFQSRRPNTSFCFLDIRSPGLGDTAMYLCATSRDRTRRSYEQYFGPGTRLTVT.

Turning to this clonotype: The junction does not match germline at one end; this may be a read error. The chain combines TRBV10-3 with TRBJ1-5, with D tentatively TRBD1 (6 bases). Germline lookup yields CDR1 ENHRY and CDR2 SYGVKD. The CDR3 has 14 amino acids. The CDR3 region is CVISEGGRNQPQHF. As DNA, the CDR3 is TGTGTCATCAGTGAGGGGGGCCGCAATCAGCCCCAGCATTTT.

Here the CDR3 reads CAISDPDRGYGYTF. CDR3 DNA: TGTGCCATCAGTGACCCGGACAGAGGCTATGGCTACACCTTC. The V call is TRBV10-3, the J call TRBJ1-2, with D possibly matching TRBD1 (6 bases). The germline gives CDR1 ENHRY, CDR2 SYGVKD. The CDR3 length is 14 residues. V was pared by 3 bases and J by 4 bases, with 12 bases between.

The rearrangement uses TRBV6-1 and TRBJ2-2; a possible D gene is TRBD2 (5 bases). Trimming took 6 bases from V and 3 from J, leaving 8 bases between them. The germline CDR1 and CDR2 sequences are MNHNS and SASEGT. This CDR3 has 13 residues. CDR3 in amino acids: CASRRRDTGELFF. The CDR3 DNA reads TGTGCCAGCAGACGGCGGGACACCGGGGAGCTGTTTTTT.

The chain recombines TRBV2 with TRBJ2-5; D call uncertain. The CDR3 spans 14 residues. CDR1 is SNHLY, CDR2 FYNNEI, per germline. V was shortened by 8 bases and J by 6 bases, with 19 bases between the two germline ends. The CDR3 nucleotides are TGTGCCAGCCAAGTTAAGAACGATCCCAAGACCCAGTACTTC. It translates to CASQVKNDPKTQYF.

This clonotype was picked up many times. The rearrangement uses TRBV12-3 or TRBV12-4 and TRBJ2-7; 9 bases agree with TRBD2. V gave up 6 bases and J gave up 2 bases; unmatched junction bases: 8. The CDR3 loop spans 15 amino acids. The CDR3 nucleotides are TGTGCCAGCAGAACAACACTAGCGGGTCCCTACGAGCAGTACTTC. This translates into CASRTTLAGPYEQYF.